Listed here is a single TCR beta chain. Which antigen it targets is not known. The sample holds no much larger clone one base away, and base qualities are not on file. These data come from a study of control samples from healthy donors and cancer patients (dated by TCRdb to the early 2020s). CDR1 and CDR2 are read off the germline V gene as LGHNA and YSLEER. The CDR3 sequence holds 15 residues, the cysteine and phenylalanine included. Of the read, only the CDR3 DNA is kept; its 45 bases are in frame from base 1. V has 4 bases trimmed and J has 3 bases trimmed; junction bases matching no gene number 8. Libraries were constructed by the immunoSEQ multiplex PCR assay. The immuneACCESS repertoire file appears here via TCRdb, limited to in-frame rearrangements. These files lack a portion of the clones; in checked studies, under half of the deficit traces to unresolved V genes, and the cause of the others is not known. In all, the sample holds roughly 6,900 clones, and approximately 82% of those were seen once. The top ten clones comprise more than 25% of the sample.

The receptor was derived from a man aged 65-85 years with lung cancer. The sequenced sample was PBMCs. This sequence uses TRBV4-3 and TRBJ2-7; 8 central nucleotides agree with TRBD2. The nucleotides read TGCGCCAGCAGCCGTACAACTAGCGGCGACTACGAGCAGTACTTC. Translated, this gives CASSRTTSGDYEQYF.